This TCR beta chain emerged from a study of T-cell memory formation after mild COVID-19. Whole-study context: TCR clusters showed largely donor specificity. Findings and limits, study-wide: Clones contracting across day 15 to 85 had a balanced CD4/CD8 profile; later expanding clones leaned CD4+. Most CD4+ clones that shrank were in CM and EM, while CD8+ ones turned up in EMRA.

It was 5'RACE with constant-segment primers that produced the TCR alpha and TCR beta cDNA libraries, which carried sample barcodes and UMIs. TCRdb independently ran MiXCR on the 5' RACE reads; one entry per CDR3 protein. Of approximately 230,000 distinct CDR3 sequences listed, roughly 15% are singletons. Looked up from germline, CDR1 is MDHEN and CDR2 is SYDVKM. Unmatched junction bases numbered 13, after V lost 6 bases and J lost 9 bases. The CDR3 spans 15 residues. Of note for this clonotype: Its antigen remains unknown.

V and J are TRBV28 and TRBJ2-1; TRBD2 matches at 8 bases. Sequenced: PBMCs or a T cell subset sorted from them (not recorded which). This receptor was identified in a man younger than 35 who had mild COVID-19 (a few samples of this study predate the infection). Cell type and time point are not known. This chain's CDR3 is CASRRRLAGSSEQFF. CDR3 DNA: TGTGCCAGCAGAAGGAGGCTAGCGGGTAGTAGTGAGCAGTTCTTC.